A selection of T cell receptor beta chains follows, all from one sample in a study of cytomegalovirus exposure and HLA in healthy donors. Assay used: immunoSEQ multiplex PCR; TCRdb lists only in-frame clones, some missing. This sample's clone table lists just over 80,000 clones. Sequencing used PBMCs. These receptors were obtained from a woman in her 30s in good health and CMV-seronegative. Both conserved end residues are part of each CDR3. A D gene is named only where the DNA matches it firmly.

DNA | CDR3 | J | D | V
TGTGCCTGGAGTGAACCGGGACAGGGGAATGAAAAACTGTTTTTT | CAWSEPGQGNEKLFF | TRBJ1-4 | TRBD1 | TRBV30
TGTGCCAGCAGTGAAATGGGGGAGGGCACTGAAGCTTTCTTT | CASSEMGEGTEAFF | TRBJ1-1 | . | TRBV6-1
TGTGCCAGCAGCCAATCGGGACAGGCCTACGAGCAGTACTTC | CASSQSGQAYEQYF | TRBJ2-7 | TRBD1 | TRBV5-6
TGTGCCAGCAGCGTTGGAGCAGAGGATGAGACCCAGTACTTC | CASSVGAEDETQYF | TRBJ2-5 | . | TRBV9
TGTGCCAGTAGTATGGACAGAAGCTCCTACAATGAGCAGTTCTTC | CASSMDRSSYNEQFF | TRBJ2-1 | . | TRBV19
TGCGCCAGCAGTGAGGCGTCCGGTCTCTATGGCTACACCTTC | CASSEASGLYGYTF | TRBJ1-2 | . | TRBV10-2
TGCGCCAGCAGCCAAAACCCAGGGGCAGGGGGAAGCAGTGGCTACACCTTC | CASSQNPGAGGSSGYTF | TRBJ1-2 | TRBD1 | TRBV4-1
TGTGCCAGCAGTTCCCCGGGACTAGCGGGAGGCATCGAGCAGTACTTC | CASSSPGLAGGIEQYF | TRBJ2-7 | TRBD2 | TRBV6-5
TGTGCCAGCAGCTCGGTCCTAGCGGGAGTGGGTGAGCAGTTCTTC | CASSSVLAGVGEQFF | TRBJ2-1 | TRBD2 | TRBV11-2
TGTGCCAGCGCCTTCCAGGGGATCTACGAGCAGTACTTC | CASAFQGIYEQYF | TRBJ2-7 | . | TRBV2
TGTGCCAGCAGATCGACAGGGGGAATGTGGCCCCAGCATTTT | CASRSTGGMWPQHF | TRBJ1-5 | TRBD1 | TRBV28
TGTGCCAGCAGCGCGTGGACAGGGAAGGTGACACCCCTCCACTTT | CASSAWTGKVTPLHF | TRBJ1-6 | TRBD1 | TRBV7-9